This T cell receptor (beta chain) was captured in a study of OX40 agonist ivuxolimab in advanced cancers. Measured with immunoSEQ multiplex PCR; TCRdb has only the in-frame clones, and not every one. The sample shows about 48,000 clones, roughly 90% of them seen only once. Germline V CDR1 and CDR2: SGDLS, YYNGEE. With 2 bases clipped from V and 7 bases from J, the junction kept 5 bases outside the gene matches. CDR3 length equals 13 residues. The genes are TRBV9 and TRBJ2-7; 8 nucleotides agree with TRBD2. This specimen was CD4+ or CD8+ T cells sorted from blood, taken in a trial of the OX40 agonist ivuxolimab. The sequence was obtained from an adult with an advanced solid tumor such as melanoma, head and neck, liver or kidney cancer. This CDR3 is CASSVGLASEQYF. The CDR3 nucleotides are TGTGCCAGCAGCGTCGGACTAGCATCAGAGCAGTACTTC.